The rows below give T cell receptor beta chains drawn from one sample of a study of blood T cell repertoires in COVID-19. The assay was immunoSEQ multiplex PCR, and TCRdb's table has in-frame clones only and misses some. The sample yields approximately 45,000 clones, around 87% seen once. Sequencing was done on a sample of peripheral blood. The receptors originated from a human donor in a cohort sampled during active COVID-19. Both conserved end residues are part of each CDR3. The order of the fields is J gene, D gene, clone size, V gene, CDR3 protein, CDR3 DNA. A D gene is named only where the DNA matches it firmly. Rows give clone size only sometimes, using once, few, many, or a class for an expanded clone.

TRBJ2-5 . . TRBV28 CASQGGETQYF TGTGCCAGTCAGGGGGGCGAGACCCAGTACTTC
TRBJ1-2 TRBD1 . TRBV19 CASSVPDRGLLFYGYTF TGTGCCAGTAGTGTCCCGGACAGGGGGCTTCTATTCTATGGCTACACCTTC
TRBJ2-1 . . TRBV5-5 CASSLAGRIDNEQFF TGTGCCAGCAGCTTGGCGGGGAGAATTGACAATGAGCAGTTCTTC
TRBJ2-1 TRBD1 . TRBV5-1 CASSGGQSYNEQFF TGCGCCAGCAGCGGGGGACAGTCCTACAATGAGCAGTTCTTC
TRBJ2-2 . . TRBV10-3 CAISAGGAGGELFF TGTGCCATCAGTGCAGGAGGGGCCGGCGGGGAGCTGTTTTTT
TRBJ1-5 . . TRBV9 CASSKTGYSNQPQHF TGTGCCAGCAGCAAGACAGGTTATAGCAATCAGCCCCAGCATTTT
TRBJ1-5 TRBD1 . TRBV10-3 CAISDTQGAGQPQHF TGTGCCATCAGTGACACCCAGGGGGCCGGTCAGCCCCAGCATTTT
TRBJ2-2 . . TRBV29-1 CSVVADGIDTGELFF TGCAGCGTTGTAGCCGACGGGATTGACACCGGGGAGCTGTTTTTT
TRBJ2-7 TRBD1 . TRBV6-6 CASRGGQGASYEQYF TGTGCCAGCAGGGGCGGACAGGGGGCCTCCTACGAGCAGTACTTC
TRBJ2-5 TRBD1 . TRBV3-1/TRBV3-2 CASSPLPQGIRGQETQYF TGTGCCAGCAGCCCTCTCCCACAGGGGATTAGGGGTCAAGAGACCCAGTACTTC
TRBJ2-1 TRBD2 . TRBV5-1 CASSSTSGFTYNEQFF TGCGCCAGCAGCTCGACTAGCGGGTTCACCTACAATGAGCAGTTCTTC
TRBJ1-4 . . TRBV6-6 CASSYSLGGNEKLFF TGTGCCAGCAGTTACTCTTTGGGGGGTAATGAAAAACTGTTTTTT
TRBJ2-2 . . TRBV30 CAWNKGVGELFF TGTGCCTGGAATAAGGGGGTCGGGGAGCTGTTTTTT
TRBJ1-1 TRBD1 . TRBV19 CASSRGITGGNTEAFF TGTGCCAGTAGTAGGGGGATAACAGGGGGGAACACTGAAGCTTTCTTT
TRBJ2-1 TRBD2 . TRBV15 CATGTSGHNEQFF TGTGCCACCGGAACTAGCGGTCACAATGAGCAGTTCTTC
TRBJ1-5 . . TRBV7-8 CASTPGGQDYQPQHF TGTGCCAGCACCCCAGGAGGGCAGGACTATCAGCCCCAGCATTTT
TRBJ1-1 . . TRBV4-1 CASSQDLLIDTEAFF TGCGCCAGCAGCCAAGATCTTTTAATAGACACTGAAGCTTTCTTT
TRBJ2-6 TRBD1 . TRBV10-2 CASSPYGQGILSGANVLTF TGCGCCAGCAGCCCCTATGGACAGGGGATATTGTCTGGGGCCAACGTCCTGACTTTC
TRBJ2-1 . . TRBV18 CASSPGPSVNNEQFF TGTGCCAGCTCACCAGGGCCATCGGTAAACAATGAGCAGTTCTTC
TRBJ2-2 . . TRBV14 CASSPLLAGGTGELFF TGTGCCAGCAGCCCCCTCTTGGCGGGCGGCACCGGGGAGCTGTTTTTT
TRBJ2-5 TRBD2 . TRBV19 CASSSTSGETQYF TGTGCCAGTAGTTCGACTAGCGGGGAGACCCAGTACTTC
TRBJ1-4 . . TRBV15 CATSESNEKLFF TGTGCCACCAGCGAGTCGAATGAAAAACTGTTTTTT
TRBJ2-1 TRBD2 . TRBV15 CATSRAPPGGSNEQFF TGTGCCACCAGCAGAGCCCCCCCGGGAGGAAGCAATGAGCAGTTCTTC
TRBJ2-2 TRBD1 . TRBV19 CASSISLLGTGDTGELFF TGTGCCAGTAGTATATCGCTACTCGGGACAGGGGACACCGGGGAGCTGTTTTTT
TRBJ2-2 . . TRBV15 CATSRAPTFANTGELFF TGTGCCACCAGCAGAGCACCCACTTTCGCGAACACCGGGGAGCTGTTTTTT
TRBJ2-1 TRBD2 . TRBV6-4 CASSDLAGDHEQFF TGTGCCAGCAGTGATTTAGCGGGAGATCATGAGCAGTTCTTC
TRBJ2-5 . . TRBV27 CASRNRDSETQYF TGTGCCAGCAGGAACCGGGACTCAGAGACCCAGTACTTC
TRBJ2-3 . few TRBV6-6 CASSPPFSPDTQYF TGTGCCAGCAGCCCCCCCTTTAGCCCAGATACGCAGTATTTT
TRBJ2-4 . . TRBV6-4 CASSGAEGQLKLNIQYF TGTGCCAGCAGTGGAGCGGAAGGGCAGTTAAAATTGAACATTCAGTACTTC
TRBJ2-7 TRBD1 . TRBV27 CASSRNRDRSSYEQYF TGTGCCAGCAGTAGAAACCGGGACAGGAGCTCCTACGAGCAGTACTTC
TRBJ2-7 . . TRBV5-1 CASSPGGGELEQYF TGCGCCAGCAGCCCGGGTGGGGGCGAGCTCGAGCAGTACTTC
TRBJ1-5 . . TRBV10-3 CAISAGNQPQHF TGTGCCATCAGTGCGGGCAATCAGCCCCAGCATTTT
TRBJ1-1 TRBD1 . TRBV25-1 CASSESDRGGTEAFF TGTGCCAGCAGTGAATCTGACAGGGGTGGCACTGAAGCTTTCTTT
TRBJ2-3 . . TRBV7-2 CASSPQRPSTDTQYF TGTGCCAGCAGCCCCCAGCGCCCCAGCACAGATACGCAGTATTTT
TRBJ2-7 TRBD2 . TRBV19 CASSNTRTSGSQEQYF TGTGCCAGTAGTAATACTAGGACTAGCGGGAGTCAAGAGCAGTACTTC
TRBJ2-5 . . TRBV28 CASSLFSPASLKTQYF TGTGCCAGCAGTTTATTCTCACCGGCTAGTCTTAAGACCCAGTACTTC
TRBJ1-1 . . TRBV6-5 CASSKQGNTEAFF TGTGCCAGCAGTAAACAGGGGAACACTGAAGCTTTCTTT
TRBJ1-2 . . TRBV14 CASSQDSGPHGYTF TGTGCCAGCAGCCAAGATAGCGGACCACATGGCTACACCTTC
TRBJ1-1 TRBD1 once TRBV11-1 CASSFRGSWNTEAFF TGTGCCAGCAGCTTCAGGGGGAGCTGGAACACTGAAGCTTTCTTT
TRBJ2-3 TRBD1 once TRBV19 CASSDRDSYTDTQYF TGTGCCAGTAGTGACAGGGATTCTTACACAGATACGCAGTATTTT
TRBJ2-7 TRBD1 . TRBV4-2 CASSHGQGDLGSAIETSYEQYF TGTGCCAGCAGCCACGGACAGGGGGATTTGGGGTCTGCAATAGAGACCTCCTACGAGCAGTACTTC
TRBJ2-1 . . TRBV18 CASSETRDNEQFF TGTGCCAGCTCAGAGACAAGAGACAATGAGCAGTTCTTC
TRBJ2-7 TRBD1 . TRBV5-1 CASSLEGQGIYEQYF TGCGCCAGCAGCTTGGAAGGACAGGGTATCTACGAGCAGTACTTC
TRBJ1-5 TRBD1 . TRBV29-1 CSVATGQGNQPQHF TGCAGCGTAGCGACAGGGCAAGGGAATCAGCCCCAGCATTTT
TRBJ2-5 TRBD2 . TRBV14 CASSILAGGKETQYF TGTGCCAGCAGCATCTTAGCGGGAGGGAAAGAGACCCAGTACTTC
TRBJ2-1 TRBD2 . TRBV14 CASSLLAGGAYNEQFF TGTGCCAGCAGCCTACTAGCGGGAGGAGCCTACAATGAGCAGTTCTTC
TRBJ1-6 . . TRBV5-1 CASSPLGHYNSPLHF TGCGCCAGCAGCCCACTAGGTCATTATAATTCACCCCTCCACTTT
TRBJ1-6 . . TRBV27 CASSLRSVSYNSPLHF TGTGCCAGCAGTTTACGTTCGGTTTCCTATAATTCACCCCTCCACTTT
TRBJ2-7 TRBD2 once TRBV5-4 CASSSQQGLAGVDEQYF TGTGCCAGCAGCTCCCAACAGGGGCTAGCGGGAGTAGACGAGCAGTACTTC
TRBJ2-7 . once TRBV9 CASSPQATLYEQYF TGTGCCAGCAGCCCTCAGGCGACCCTCTACGAGCAGTACTTC